This T cell receptor (beta chain) appears in the sequencing data of a study of beta chain features in type 1 diabetes. Germline lookup yields CDR1 MNHEY and CDR2 SMNVEV (reference sequence). J lost 0 bases, V lost 2 bases, and 9 bases had no gene match. CDR3 length: 18 residues. Remarks on this clone: Its specificity is unknown.

As every portion of the isolated RNA was reverse transcribed, the sequencing read expressed TCRB transcripts. This table comes from immunoSEQ multiplex PCR, and its TCRdb copy is limited to in-frame clones, with some not included. This table has 250,000 to 400,000 clones, 11% to 15% appearing once. The study, taken as a whole, reports: Type 1 diabetes patients had moderately but significantly shorter TCRB CDR3s in all four CD4+ subsets.

Source material: central memory CD4+ T cells from blood. This TCR was sampled from a man aged 25-45 years in good health. The rearrangement links TRBV27 to TRBJ2-3, with 9 positions matching TRBD2. CDR3 in DNA: TGTGCCAGCAGTTTAATTACTAGCGGGCCTACCAGCACAGATACGCAGTATTTT. It codes for CASSLITSGPTSTDTQYF.